The source of this T cell receptor beta chain is a study of blood T cell repertoires in COVID-19. In the study overall: The United States, Italy and Spain supplied acute and convalescent COVID-19 samples. The analysed material was cDNA or gDNA that came from T cells, B-cell-depleted T cells, or PBMCs.

Original processing notes: Amplification from reference gene primers served as the basis for estimated nucleated cell counts. The protocol was immunoSEQ multiplex PCR, while the TCRdb copy is restricted to in-frame clones and leaves out a portion. The V and J calls and the clone size are those of that table, but D and trimming were determined from the DNA. The sample includes approximately 92,000 clones, roughly 75% seen only once; the top ten take approximately 8.9%. The V gene's germline CDR1 is SGHRS and CDR2 YFSETQ. The CDR3 covers 18 residues. After removal of 0 bases from V and 0 bases from J, the junction contained 5 bases not matched to a gene.

This clonotype was obtained from a man aged 45-60 years who had recovered from COVID-19. V and J are TRBV5-1 and TRBJ2-6; TRBD1 agrees at 8 bases. The sequenced sample consisted of peripheral blood. Here the CDR3 reads CASSLVGTGGSGANVLTF. The CDR3 region has the DNA TGCGCCAGCAGCTTGGTAGGTACAGGGGGCTCTGGGGCCAACGTCCTGACTTTC.